Following are 17 T cell receptor beta chains from one sample sequenced in a study of blood T cell repertoires in COVID-19. Using immunoSEQ multiplex PCR, the repertoire was profiled, and TCRdb retains in-frame clones only, with some absent. The profile covers approximately 200,000 clones, with approximately 88% appearing a single time and around a tenth taken by the ten largest. Material for sequencing was PBMCs or T cells enriched from blood (not recorded which). The receptor set was obtained from a man younger than 35 with acute COVID-19.

This chain joins TRBV6-5 and TRBJ2-5; D might be TRBD2 (5 bases). V was pared by 6 bases and J by 1 base, with 15 bases between. This CDR3 spans 15 amino acids. CDR1 is MNHEY and CDR2 is SVGAGI in the germline V gene. The CDR3 reads CASRETDSSQETQYF. For the CDR3, the DNA is TGTGCCAGCAGGGAGACGGACTCCTCCCAAGAGACCCAGTACTTC.

The chain carries TRBV30 and TRBJ1-2; 8 bases are a match to TRBD1. Trimming at V came to 5 bases and at J to 6 bases, leaving 5 bases not matched to a gene. The CDR3 runs to 12 residues. Germline CDR1 reads GTSNPN; CDR2 reads SVGIG (reference sequence). CDR3 loop: CAWVRDRNGYTF. The CDR3 DNA reads as TGTGCCTGGGTCCGGGACAGGAATGGCTACACCTTC.

This clone occurred many times. This chain uses TRBV10-2 with TRBJ2-3; 9 bases map to TRBD2. The CDR3 is 14 residues long. From germline, CDR1 is WSHSY and CDR2 SAAADI. Trimming cost V 2 bases and J 4 bases; bases outside gene matches: 1. The CDR3 here is CASSEVAGADTQYF. CDR3 nucleotide sequence: TGCGCCAGCAGTGAGGTAGCGGGAGCAGATACGCAGTATTTT.

The chain employs TRBV5-6 and TRBJ1-5, with unresolved D. The CDR3 contains 9 residues. CDR1 SGHDT and CDR2 YYEEEE come from the germline V gene. The CDR3 nucleotides are TGTGGCGGGTATCAGCCCCAGCATTTT. This sequence encodes CGGYQPQHF. Complete variable domain (other parts from reference TRBV5-6 and TRBJ1-5): DAGVTQSPTHLIKTRGQQVTLRCSPKSGHDTVSWYQQALGQGPQFIFQYYEEEERQRGNFPDRFSGHQFPNYSSELNVNALLLGDSALYLCGGYQPQHFGDGTRLSIL.

The chain combines TRBV11-2 with TRBJ2-1, with TRBD2 matching 9 bases. Germline V lookup: CDR1 SGHAT, CDR2 FQNNGV. V lost 1 base and J lost 9; bases outside the gene matches: 7. The CDR3 is made up of 15 amino acids. The CDR3 is CASSLGVAGEREQFF. CDR3 DNA: TGTGCCAGCAGCTTAGGGGTAGCGGGAGAACGTGAGCAGTTCTTC.

The CDR3 region is CASKGDRNQPQHF. CDR3 nucleotides: TGTGCCAGCAAAGGGGATCGCAATCAGCCCCAGCATTTT. The gene calls are TRBV28 and TRBJ1-5; a possible D gene is TRBD1 (5 bases). The V and J ends lost 7 bases and 2 bases respectively, with 9 bases between them. This CDR3 spans 13 amino acids. Germline values: CDR1 MDHEN, CDR2 SYDVKM. Using reference TRBV28 and TRBJ1-5 for the parts outside the CDR3, the full variable domain is DVKVTQSSRYLVKRTGEKVFLECVQDMDHENMFWYRQDPGLGLRLIYFSYDVKMKEKGDIPEGYSVSREKKERFSLILESASTNQTSMYLCASKGDRNQPQHFGDGTRLSIL.

V is TRBV4-1 and J is TRBJ1-1; TRBD1 might be the D (5 bases). With 4 bases removed from V and 8 bases from J, the gap between germline ends came to 14 bases. Germline V CDR1 and CDR2: MGHRA, YSYEKL. CDR3 size: 13 residues. CDR3 residues: CASSRGLTFEAFF. In DNA, the CDR3 is TGCGCCAGCAGCCGGGGACTTACCTTCGAAGCTTTCTTT.

The chain joins TRBV28 to TRBJ2-1; TRBD2 matches 13 bases. Germline CDR1 MDHEN, CDR2 SYDVKM. This CDR3 spans 16 amino acids. Trimming cost V 6 bases and J 6 bases; bases outside gene matches: 8. The CDR3 sequence: CASSLLAGGPFNEQFF. In nucleotides, the CDR3 is TGTGCCAGCAGCCTACTAGCGGGAGGGCCTTTCAATGAGCAGTTCTTC.

Comment on this clone: The conserved final phenylalanine or tryptophan is absent from the CDR3, which likely points to a read error. No DNA is shown, since the ends of the CDR3 on it are uncertain; the CDR3 is the one TCRdb lists. The chain links TRBV5-4 to TRBJ2-3; the table's D gene call, TRBD2, was not cross checked with the DNA. A total of 11 residues make up the CDR3, ends included. Germline V CDR1 and CDR2: SGHNT, YYREEE (reference sequence). CDR3 loop: CASNSTGGGYA.

The chain uses TRBV12-3 or TRBV12-4 and TRBJ2-7; D might be TRBD2 (5 bases). V gave up 8 bases and J gave up 6 bases, with 14 bases separating them. This CDR3 has 12 amino acids. CDR3 sequence: CASGTSIGEQYF. CDR3 in DNA: TGTGCCAGCGGAACTAGTATAGGCGAGCAGTACTTC.

The chain links TRBV5-6 to TRBJ2-7; 8 nucleotides agree with TRBD1. The CDR3 is 15 amino acids. Germline V gene sequence: CDR1 SGHDT, CDR2 YYEEEE. V gave up 3 bases and J gave up 3 bases; unmatched junction bases: 8. The CDR3: CASSYGTGDLYEQYF. The CDR3 nucleotides read TGTGCCAGCAGCTACGGGACAGGCGACCTCTACGAGCAGTACTTC.

The genes are TRBV11-3 and TRBJ2-5, with 7 bases lining up with TRBD1. The CDR3 spans 14 residues. The germline gives CDR1 SGHNT, CDR2 YENEEA. J lost 1 base, V lost 5 bases, and 4 bases had no gene match. The DNA for the CDR3 is TGTGCCAGCAGCATGTGGGACAGCCAAGAGACCCAGTACTTC. Protein sequence: CASSMWDSQETQYF.

This clone came up once. The chain uses TRBV11-1 and TRBJ2-7, with 12 bases lining up with TRBD2. V shed 5 bases and J 3 bases; nucleotides not matched to a gene: 2. Per germline, CDR1 SGHAT and CDR2 FQDESV (reference sequence). CDR3 size: 14 residues. The CDR3 loop is CASSILAGGYEQYF. The CDR3 DNA reads as TGTGCCAGCAGCATACTAGCGGGGGGCTACGAGCAGTACTTC.

The rearrangement uses TRBV5-1 and TRBJ2-2; TRBD1 matches at 7 bases. With 3 bases clipped from V and 6 bases from J, the junction kept 11 bases outside the gene matches. The CDR3 spans 16 residues. Germline V CDR1 and CDR2: SGHRS, YFSETQ. The DNA of the CDR3 is TGCGCCAGCAGCTCACTCGGGACAGAGGTCGCCGGGGAGCTGTTTTTT. Its translation: CASSSLGTEVAGELFF.

The gene calls are TRBV28 and TRBJ2-2, with TRBD2 matching over 11 bases. CDR1 MDHEN and CDR2 SYDVKM come from the germline V gene. The CDR3 extends over 21 amino acids. The J segment lost 3 bases and the V segment lost 10 bases, leaving 25 bases of the junction unmatched. The CDR3 nucleotides read TGTGCCACAAGTCCCCTGACCCCCCGTAGCGGGAGGGCCGGCGACACCGGGGAGCTGTTTTTT. Amino acid sequence: CATSPLTPRSGRAGDTGELFF.

This chain uses TRBV24-1 with TRBJ2-3; TRBD2 agrees at 12 bases. The junction had 3 bases not matched to a gene; V was cut back by 1 base and J by 5 bases. This CDR3 has 16 amino acids. Per the germline V gene, CDR1 is KGHDR and CDR2 is SFDVKD. In nucleotides, the CDR3 is TGTGCCACCAGTGATTTACTAGCGGGAGGTGGAGATACGCAGTATTTT. This codes for CATSDLLAGGGDTQYF.

This clone has only a few counts. The genes are TRBV19 and TRBJ2-1; TRBD2 is a possible D gene (7 bases). Trimming took 3 bases from V and 3 from J, leaving 12 bases between them. The CDR3 runs to 15 residues. Germline V gene lookup returns CDR1 LNHDA and CDR2 SQIVND (reference sequence). CDR3: CASSIKGEGYNEQFF. DNA of the CDR3: TGTGCCAGTAGTATTAAGGGGGAGGGCTACAATGAGCAGTTCTTC.